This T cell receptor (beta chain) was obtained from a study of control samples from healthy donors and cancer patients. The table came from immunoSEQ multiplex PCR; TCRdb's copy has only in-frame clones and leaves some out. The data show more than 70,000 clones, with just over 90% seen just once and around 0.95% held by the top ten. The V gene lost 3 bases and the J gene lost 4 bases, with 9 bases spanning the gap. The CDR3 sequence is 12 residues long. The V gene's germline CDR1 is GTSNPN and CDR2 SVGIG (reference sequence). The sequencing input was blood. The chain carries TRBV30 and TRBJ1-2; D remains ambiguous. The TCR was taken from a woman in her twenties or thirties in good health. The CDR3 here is CAWRPGFYGYTF. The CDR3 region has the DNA TGTGCCTGGAGGCCGGGGTTCTATGGCTACACCTTC.